Each of the 30 T cell receptor beta chains below was sequenced from the same sample in a study of T cell responses to AZD1222 COVID-19 vaccine. TCRdb's copy holds only in-frame clones and misses some; the assay was immunoSEQ multiplex PCR. The table lists about 150,000 clones, roughly 89% of them singletons. The sample in question was peripheral blood, obtained on day 0 of AZD1222 vaccination. These receptors all stem from an adult in good health.

The table lists this clone with a count of one. V is TRBV6-2 or TRBV6-3 and J is TRBJ2-3, with unresolved D. The V gene's germline CDR1 is MNHEY and CDR2 SVGEGT. Deletions cut 2 bases from V and 3 bases from J, with 9 bases between. The CDR3 is 14 residues long. The CDR3 sequence: CASSYQMGTDTQYF. The CDR3, as DNA: TGTGCCAGCAGTTACCAGATGGGAACAGATACGCAGTATTTT.

The chain uses TRBV6-5 and TRBJ2-7, with 8 bases aligning to TRBD1. The CDR3 covers 14 residues. Germline values: CDR1 MNHEY, CDR2 SVGAGI. The ends lost 7 bases at V and 3 bases at J; junction bases unmatched: 8. The CDR3 coding sequence is TGTGCCAGCAACCAACAGGGGGGATACTACGAGCAGTACTTC. As protein: CASNQQGGYYEQYF.

V gene TRBV10-3 combines with J gene TRBJ1-4; 9 bases align to TRBD1. Germline lookup yields CDR1 ENHRY and CDR2 SYGVKD. V dropped 3 bases and J dropped 7; count of bases not matched to a gene: 6. The CDR3 has 15 residues. The CDR3 here is CAISEPGTGSEKLFF. The DNA of the CDR3 is TGTGCCATCAGTGAACCCGGGACAGGGTCTGAAAAACTGTTTTTT.

V gene TRBV3-1 (or the pseudogene TRBV3-2) combines with J gene TRBJ2-3; TRBD2 might be the D (6 bases). Germline V gene data show CDR1 as LGHDT and CDR2 as YNNKEL (reference sequence). The CDR3 spans 15 residues. With 6 bases removed from V and 1 base from J, the gap between germline ends came to 14 bases. For the CDR3, the DNA is TGTGCCAGCAGGGGACTCTTAACCGGCACAGATACGCAGTATTTT. Amino acids: CASRGLLTGTDTQYF.

The rearrangement links TRBV9 to TRBJ1-4; D gene unclear. Trimming cost V 4 bases and J 3 bases, with 10 bases left between them. The CDR3 covers 14 residues. The germline gives CDR1 SGDLS, CDR2 YYNGEE. Here the CDR3 DNA reads TGTGCCAGCAGCTCTGGGGTAGCTAATGAAAAACTGTTTTTT. It yields the protein CASSSGVANEKLFF.

V and J are TRBV10-2 and TRBJ1-2, with D perhaps matching TRBD1 (6 bases). The germline V gene encodes CDR1 WSHSY and CDR2 SAAADI. The CDR3 is 13 amino acids. Trimming left V 9 bases short and J 4 bases short, with 15 bases between. CDR3 nucleotide sequence: TGCGCCAGTGCTACCGGGACAATCTATGGCTACACCTTC. It is translated as CASATGTIYGYTF.

This chain connects TRBV6-2 or TRBV6-3 to TRBJ1-2; perhaps TRBD1 as D (5 bases). The CDR3 length is 13 residues. Germline values: CDR1 MNHEY, CDR2 SVGEGT. Between the trimmed V and J ends, which lost 4 bases and 6 bases, there was a span of 12 bases. The CDR3 coding sequence is TGTGCCAGCAGTTCCCGGACAACTAATGGCTACACCTTC. Its translation: CASSSRTTNGYTF.

The rearrangement links TRBV2 to TRBJ2-1; 7 bases agree with TRBD2. This CDR3 contains 16 residues. Germline-derived CDR1 and CDR2 are SNHLY and FYNNEI. V dropped 6 bases and J dropped 2; count of bases not matched to a gene: 10. DNA for the CDR3: TGTGCCAGCAGATCCACTAGCGCGGGGCCCTACAATGAGCAGTTCTTC. It encodes CASRSTSAGPYNEQFF.

The V call is TRBV21-1, the J call TRBJ1-1. TRBV21-1 corresponds to a pseudogene. This CDR3 comprises 14 residues. The CDR3 protein is CARKHLGTGTEAFF. In DNA form, the CDR3 reads TGTGCCAGAAAGCACCTGGGTACCGGCACTGAAGCTTTCTTT.

This chain links TRBV2 with TRBJ2-7; D remains unclear. The CDR3 sequence is 10 residues long. Trimming pared 7 bases from V and 2 bases from J, leaving 3 bases between. The V gene's germline CDR1 is SNHLY and CDR2 FYNNEI. The CDR3 here is CASKAYEQYF. The CDR3 bases are TGTGCCAGCAAAGCCTACGAGCAGTACTTC.

The gene calls are TRBV5-6 and TRBJ2-2; D is perhaps TRBD1 (6 bases). With 2 bases removed from V and 1 base from J, the gap between germline ends came to 12 bases. The CDR3 extends over 16 amino acids. Germline CDR1 is SGHDT and CDR2 is YYEEEE. The DNA of the CDR3 is TGTGCCAGCAGCTTTCTGGGGGCCCAGAACACCGGGGAGCTGTTTTTT. This sequence encodes CASSFLGAQNTGELFF.

The count of this clone is one. The chain is built from TRBV11-2 and TRBJ1-3; D not certain. The CDR3 sequence is 15 residues long. Trimming took 1 base from V and 0 from J, leaving 7 bases between them. CDR1 and CDR2 (germline): SGHAT, FQNNGV. The CDR3 region is CASSLAGNSGNTIYF. In DNA form, the CDR3 reads TGTGCCAGCAGCTTAGCCGGCAACTCTGGAAACACCATATATTTT.

This chain links TRBV7-2 with TRBJ2-2; the D is unclear. CDR1 is SGHTA and CDR2 is FQGNSA in the germline V gene. Trimming took off 4 bases at V and 3 bases at J, with 6 bases between the two ends. The CDR3 runs 13 residues. For the CDR3, the DNA is TGTGCCAGCAGCTCTTACCACACCGGGGAGCTGTTTTTT. Amino acid sequence: CASSSYHTGELFF.

CDR3 loop: CASSLVVDTEAFF. The CDR3 DNA is TGTGCCAGCAGCTTAGTGGTGGACACTGAAGCTTTCTTT. The chain links TRBV11-2 to TRBJ1-1; D call uncertain. The CDR3 covers 13 residues. Germline CDR1 SGHAT, CDR2 FQNNGV. V lost 1 base and J lost 3, with 6 bases in between.

The chain uses TRBV14 and TRBJ2-1; weak D call: TRBD2 (6 bases). The V gene lost 4 bases and the J gene lost 6 bases, with 10 bases spanning the gap. Germline V lookup: CDR1 SGHDN, CDR2 FVKESK. This CDR3 comprises 13 residues. CDR3 sequence (DNA): TGTGCCAGCAGCCGTAGCGGCTTCAATGAGCAGTTCTTC. This codes for CASSRSGFNEQFF.

A few counts support this clone. The chain employs TRBV29-1 and TRBJ1-1, with D hard to call. V was shortened by 4 bases and J by 1 base, with 7 bases between the two germline ends. The germline V gene encodes CDR1 SQVTM and CDR2 ANQGSEA. The CDR3 runs to 12 residues. CDR3 sequence: CSVGPGNTEAFF. CDR3 coding DNA: TGCAGCGTTGGCCCAGGGAACACTGAAGCTTTCTTT.

In this sample, this clone turned up once. This chain connects TRBV24-1 to TRBJ2-5, with 7 positions matching TRBD1. This CDR3 comprises 17 residues. The germline CDR1 and CDR2 sequences are KGHDR and SFDVKD. The V segment lost 3 bases and the J segment 4 bases; nucleotides outside the gene matches: 13. The CDR3 spells CATSDSGGGDRVETQYF. CDR3 sequence (DNA): TGTGCCACCAGTGATAGTGGAGGTGGTGACAGGGTAGAGACCCAGTACTTC.

The CDR3 spells CARKEARDSTDTQYF. The CDR3 DNA follows: TGTGCCAGGAAGGAGGCTAGAGATAGCACAGATACGCAGTATTTT. The gene calls are TRBV2 and TRBJ2-3, with D tentatively TRBD2 (5 bases). V gave up 9 bases and J gave up 0 bases, with 16 bases separating them. This CDR3 is built from 15 residues. The germline V gene has CDR1 SNHLY and CDR2 FYNNEI.

The chain carries TRBV4-3 and TRBJ2-2; 10 bases match TRBD2. The germline gives CDR1 LGHNA, CDR2 YSLEER. CDR3 length: 18 amino acids. The J segment lost 7 bases and the V segment lost 5 bases, leaving 16 bases of the junction unmatched. CDR3 nucleotides: TGCGCCAGCAGCTCCTCGGCCGGGGGACTAGCGATAAACGGGGAGCTGTTTTTT. This encodes CASSSSAGGLAINGELFF.

The chain combines TRBV5-1 with TRBJ1-1, with unresolved D. The germline gives CDR1 SGHRS, CDR2 YFSETQ. V was pared by 3 bases and J by 3 bases, with 6 bases between. There are 12 residues in the CDR3. The CDR3 loop reads CASSSRDTEAFF. CDR3 DNA sequence: TGCGCCAGCAGCTCGCGCGACACTGAAGCTTTCTTT.

This chain uses TRBV12-3 or TRBV12-4 with TRBJ1-1; the D is unclear. The V end lost 6 bases, the J end lost 1 base, and 6 bases lay between the germline ends. The CDR3 totals 12 residues. The CDR3 region has the DNA TGTGCCAGCAGCGTGACGAACACTGAAGCTTTCTTT. Translated, it gives CASSVTNTEAFF.

This chain connects TRBV12-3 or TRBV12-4 to TRBJ1-6, with TRBD1 matching over 9 bases. J was trimmed by 8 bases and V by 5 bases; bases with no gene match: 1. The CDR3 consists of 13 residues. The DNA of the CDR3 is TGTGCCAGCAGTGGGACAGGGTATTCACCCCTCCACTTT. Protein product: CASSGTGYSPLHF.

The genes are TRBV7-2 and TRBJ1-2, with 7 bases aligning to TRBD1. Germline V gene sequence: CDR1 SGHTA, CDR2 FQGNSA. The length of the CDR3 is 15 residues. With 1 base clipped from V and 5 bases from J, the junction kept 7 bases outside the gene matches. CDR3 sequence reads: CASSLVGQEAYGYTF. The CDR3 bases are TGTGCCAGCAGCTTAGTTGGACAGGAAGCTTATGGCTACACCTTC.

The chain recombines TRBV7-9 with TRBJ2-7; 9 bases map to TRBD1. J gave up 7 bases and V 4 bases, and 8 bases lay outside the gene matches. Germline lookup yields CDR1 SEHNR and CDR2 FQNEAQ (reference sequence). The CDR3 spans 14 residues. DNA of the CDR3: TGTGCCAGCAGCTGGGACAGGGCTCTGGGTGAGCAGTACTTC. It translates to CASSWDRALGEQYF. Full variable domain (outside the CDR3, taken from reference TRBV7-9 and TRBJ2-7): DTGVSQNPRHKITKRGQNVTFRCDPISEHNRLYWYRQTLGQGPEFLTYFQNEAQLEKSRLLSDRFSAERPKGSFSTLEIQRTEQGDSAMYLCASSWDRALGEQYFGPGTRLTVT.

Concerning this clone: Other nucleotide sequences from this sample produce the same CDR3. CDR3 amino acids: CASSLAGETQYF. In nucleotides, the CDR3 is TGTGCCAGCAGCTTGGCTGGGGAGACCCAGTACTTC. J is TRBJ2-5 and V is TRBV5-6; D gene unclear. V lost 0 bases to trimming and J lost 5 bases, with 5 bases between them. From germline, CDR1 is SGHDT and CDR2 YYEEEE. The CDR3 runs 12 residues.

In this sample, this clone turned up once. The chain recombines TRBV5-1 with TRBJ2-1; 8 bases line up with TRBD1. The CDR3 length is 14 residues. Germline V CDR1 and CDR2: SGHRS, YFSETQ. V shed 3 bases and J 8 bases; nucleotides not matched to a gene: 7. CDR3 sequence (DNA): TGCGCCAGCAGCTGGGCACAGGGGGGCGATGAGCAGTTCTTC. As protein: CASSWAQGGDEQFF. Filled out from reference TRBV5-1 and TRBJ2-1, the complete variable domain reads KAGVTQTPRYLIKTRGQQVTLSCSPISGHRSVSWYQQTPGQGLQFLFEYFSETQRNKGNFPGRFSGRQFSNSRSEMNVSTLELGDSALYLCASSWAQGGDEQFFGPGTRLTVL.

V usage is TRBV5-5 and J usage is TRBJ1-6; D gene uncertain. The length of the CDR3 is 17 residues. Germline-derived CDR1 and CDR2 are SGHKS and YYEKEE (reference sequence). V was pared by 4 bases and J by 0 bases, with 14 bases between. CDR3 DNA sequence: TGTGCCAGCAGCCTTGTGATTGAGAGCTCCTATAATTCACCCCTCCACTTT. Residues: CASSLVIESSYNSPLHF.

The chain recombines TRBV2 with TRBJ1-2; D gene uncertain. The CDR3 contains 13 residues. V gave up 7 bases and J gave up 4 bases, with 13 bases separating them. From germline, CDR1 is SNHLY and CDR2 FYNNEI. In DNA form, the CDR3 reads TGTGCCAGCATGGGCATCCCATTCTATGGCTACACCTTC. It encodes CASMGIPFYGYTF.

The gene calls are TRBV7-9 and TRBJ2-1, with D unclear. The V end was cut by 5 bases, the J end by 9 bases, with 14 bases between. There are 13 residues in the CDR3. Germline lookup yields CDR1 SEHNR and CDR2 FQNEAQ (reference sequence). This chain's CDR3 is CASSLIPPAEQFF. Here the CDR3 DNA reads TGTGCCAGCAGCCTGATTCCGCCGGCTGAGCAGTTCTTC. Based on the CDR3 plus reference TRBV7-9 and TRBJ2-1, the full variable domain is DTGVSQNPRHKITKRGQNVTFRCDPISEHNRLYWYRQTLGQGPEFLTYFQNEAQLEKSRLLSDRFSAERPKGSFSTLEIQRTEQGDSAMYLCASSLIPPAEQFFGPGTRLTVL.

V is TRBV6-1 and J is TRBJ2-1; D gene uncertain. The germline gives CDR1 MNHNS, CDR2 SASEGT. The CDR3 is 15 amino acids. V was shortened by 2 bases and J by 4 bases, with 12 bases between the two germline ends. The CDR3 DNA reads as TGTGCCAGCAGTGAAACCCCTGACTCTTACAATGAGCAGTTCTTC. Encoded protein: CASSETPDSYNEQFF.